The 10 T cell receptor beta chains below were found in one sample sequenced in a study of blood T cell repertoires in COVID-19. TCRdb's copy holds only in-frame clones and misses some; the assay was immunoSEQ multiplex PCR. The sample includes around 100,000 clones, roughly nine tenths of them seen just once. The sequenced material came from peripheral blood. These receptors were taken from a man aged 45-65 years with acute or convalescent COVID-19.

The chain employs TRBV3-1 (or the pseudogene TRBV3-2) and TRBJ2-2; TRBD2 matches at 7 bases. V trimming: 4 bases; J trimming: 0 bases; junction bases outside the gene matches: 8. The V gene's germline CDR1 is LGHDT and CDR2 YNNKEL (reference sequence). This CDR3 is 17 amino acids long. This CDR3 is CASSPRGVTANTGELFF. As DNA, the CDR3 is TGTGCCAGCAGCCCCCGGGGGGTTACGGCGAACACCGGGGAGCTGTTTTTT.

The chain employs TRBV27 and TRBJ1-6; D perhaps matches TRBD1 (5 bases). V was clipped by 4 bases and J by 7 bases, with 11 bases between them. The germline CDR1 and CDR2 sequences are MNHEY and SMNVEV (reference sequence). There are 14 residues in the CDR3. For the CDR3, the DNA is TGTGCCAGCAGTTCAGGACACCCAAATTCACCCCTCCACTTT. Translation: CASSSGHPNSPLHF.

V and J are TRBV29-1 and TRBJ1-2, with TRBD1 identical over 9 bases. CDR3 length: 14 amino acids. CDR1 is SQVTM, CDR2 ANQGSEA, per germline. The ends lost 5 bases at V and 8 bases at J; junction bases unmatched: 12. CDR3 sequence: CSVSNPQGARGYTF. CDR3 bases: TGCAGCGTTTCCAACCCACAGGGGGCTCGGGGCTACACCTTC.

The chain links TRBV5-6 to TRBJ1-1, with D unclear. This CDR3 is built from 15 residues. Deletions cut 0 bases from V and 2 bases from J, with 11 bases between. Germline CDR1 and CDR2: SGHDT and YYEEEE. The CDR3 here is CASSLVVVSNTEAFF. DNA for the CDR3: TGTGCCAGCAGCTTGGTTGTGGTTAGCAACACTGAAGCTTTCTTT.

V gene TRBV7-9 combines with J gene TRBJ1-1; D might be TRBD1 (5 bases). The CDR3 loop spans 14 amino acids. Germline CDR1 SEHNR, CDR2 FQNEAQ (reference sequence). The V end lost 0 bases, the J end lost 1 base, and 6 bases lay between the germline ends. The CDR3 DNA is TGTGCCAGCAGCTTAGCGGGGGGGAACACTGAAGCTTTCTTT. Its protein is CASSLAGGNTEAFF.

The chain couples TRBV6-2 or TRBV6-3 to TRBJ2-4; tentative D call: TRBD1 (6 bases). V was clipped by 3 bases and J by 1 base, with 19 bases between them. The germline gives CDR1 MNHEY, CDR2 SVGEGT. CDR3 size: 18 residues. The CDR3 protein is CASSYGGSRGLAKNIQYF. CDR3 DNA sequence: TGTGCCAGCAGTTATGGAGGATCAAGGGGGTTGGCCAAAAACATTCAGTACTTC.

This clone has only a few counts. The gene calls are TRBV18 and TRBJ1-4, with a possible D match to TRBD1 (5 bases). Trimming removed 3 bases at V and 1 base at J, with 6 bases between. The CDR3 extends over 14 amino acids. Germline V gene lookup returns CDR1 KGHSH and CDR2 LQKENI. The CDR3 DNA reads TGTGCCAGCTCACCCAGGGAAACTAATGAAAAACTGTTTTTT. The encoded protein is CASSPRETNEKLFF.

The rearrangement uses TRBV6-2 or TRBV6-3 and TRBJ1-3; D not resolved. V lost 2 bases and J 2 bases, leaving 7 bases between the germline ends. The CDR3 has 14 residues. Germline V gene lookup returns CDR1 MNHEY and CDR2 SVGEGT. CDR3 sequence: CASSYGGTGNTIYF. The CDR3, as DNA: TGTGCCAGCAGTTACGGAGGAACTGGAAACACCATATATTTT.

The chain joins TRBV29-1 to TRBJ1-1; tentatively, D is TRBD1 (5 bases). V lost 1 base to trimming and J lost 4 bases, with 13 bases between them. Germline V CDR1 and CDR2: SQVTM, ANQGSEA. There are 14 residues in the CDR3. CDR3 nucleotide sequence: TGCAGCGTTGAAGCGACAGACAGAAGCACTGAAGCTTTCTTT. Translation gives CSVEATDRSTEAFF.

The V call is TRBV5-1, the J call TRBJ1-4, with 7 bases that match TRBD1. V dropped 1 base and J dropped 2; count of bases not matched to a gene: 11. Germline V lookup: CDR1 SGHRS, CDR2 YFSETQ. The CDR3 has 18 residues. CDR3 loop: CASSLTHRGGSTNEKLFF. The CDR3 DNA sequence: TGCGCCAGCAGCTTGACTCACAGGGGAGGTAGCACTAATGAAAAACTGTTTTTT.